This TCR beta chain is from a study of blood T cell repertoires in COVID-19. The germline V gene encodes CDR1 SEHNR and CDR2 FQNEAQ (reference sequence). The CDR3 is 13 residues long. V gave up 5 bases and J gave up 7 bases, with 9 bases separating them. Study processing details: Estimation of nucleated cell counts relied on the amplification of reference gene primers. The protocol was immunoSEQ multiplex PCR, while the TCRdb copy is restricted to in-frame clones and leaves out a portion. The V and J calls and the clone size are those of that table, but D and trimming were determined from the DNA. The data hold more than 250,000 clones, with 70% to 90% observed a single time.

Material for sequencing was PBMCs or T cells enriched from blood (not recorded which). The V gene is TRBV7-9, the J gene TRBJ1-6, with D possibly matching TRBD1 (6 bases). This receptor was identified in a man under 40 who had recovered from COVID-19. The CDR3: CASSGQGNSPLHF. The DNA for the CDR3 is TGTGCCAGCAGCGGGCAGGGGAATTCACCCCTCCACTTT.